The count of the clone carrying this T cell receptor (beta chain) is one. The CDR3 sequence is 16 residues long. Per germline, CDR1 LGHDT and CDR2 YNNKEL (reference sequence). The V end lost 4 bases, the J end lost 6 bases, and 19 bases lay between the germline ends. Participant age was about 18 to 89 years, and participants resided in fewer than 25 US areas. People in the exposed group encountered a COVID-19 case within 2 weeks before entering the study. Libraries were prepared by immunoSEQ multiplex PCR; TCRdb keeps only in-frame clonotypes and omits some of them. The sample lists 150,000 to 200,000 clones; approximately 83% were seen once. These data belong to a study of blood T cell repertoires in COVID-19.

The TCR comes from an older man who had been exposed to COVID-19. The chain couples TRBV3-1 (or the pseudogene TRBV3-2) to TRBJ2-1; tentatively, D is TRBD2 (6 bases). Sequenced material: PBMCs or T cells enriched from blood (not recorded which). The CDR3 here is CASSLGTGGTLNEQFF. CDR3 sequence (DNA): TGTGCCAGCAGCCTAGGGACTGGTGGGACTCTCAATGAGCAGTTCTTC.